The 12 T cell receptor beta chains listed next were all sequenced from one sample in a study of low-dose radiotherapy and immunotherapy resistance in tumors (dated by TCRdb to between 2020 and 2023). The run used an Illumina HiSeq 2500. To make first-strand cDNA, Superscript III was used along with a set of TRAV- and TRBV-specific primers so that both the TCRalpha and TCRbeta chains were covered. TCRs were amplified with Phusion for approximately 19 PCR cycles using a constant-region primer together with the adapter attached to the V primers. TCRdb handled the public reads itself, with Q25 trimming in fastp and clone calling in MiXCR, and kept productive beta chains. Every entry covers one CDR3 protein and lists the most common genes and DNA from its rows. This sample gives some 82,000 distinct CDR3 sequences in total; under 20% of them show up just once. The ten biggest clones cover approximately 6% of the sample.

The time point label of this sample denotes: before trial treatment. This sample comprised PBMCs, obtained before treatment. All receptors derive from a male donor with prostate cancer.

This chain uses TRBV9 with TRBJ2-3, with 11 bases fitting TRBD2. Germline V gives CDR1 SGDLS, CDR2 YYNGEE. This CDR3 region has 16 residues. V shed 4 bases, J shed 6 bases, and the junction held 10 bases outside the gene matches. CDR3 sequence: CASSPLAGGSVDTQYF. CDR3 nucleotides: TGTGCCAGCAGCCCCCTAGCGGGGGGCTCGGTTGATACGCAGTATTTT.

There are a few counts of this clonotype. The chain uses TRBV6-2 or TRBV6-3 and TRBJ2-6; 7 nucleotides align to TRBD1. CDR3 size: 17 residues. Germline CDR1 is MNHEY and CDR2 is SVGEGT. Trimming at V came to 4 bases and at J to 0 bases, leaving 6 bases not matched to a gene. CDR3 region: CASSSLAGGSGANVLTF. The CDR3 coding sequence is TGTGCCAGCAGTTCCTTGGCAGGGGGCTCTGGGGCCAACGTCCTGACTTTC.

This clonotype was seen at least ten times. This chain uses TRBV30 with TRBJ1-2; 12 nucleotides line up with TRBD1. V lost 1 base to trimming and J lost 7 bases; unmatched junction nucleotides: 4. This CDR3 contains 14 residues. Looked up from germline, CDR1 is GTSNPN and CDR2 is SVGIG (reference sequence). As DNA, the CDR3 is TGTGCCTGGAGTGCCGGGACAGGGGGCTCTGGCTACACCTTC. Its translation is CAWSAGTGGSGYTF. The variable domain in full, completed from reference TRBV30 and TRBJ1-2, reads SQTIHQWPATLVQPVGSPLSLECTVEGTSNPNLYWYRQAAGRGLQLLFYSVGIGQISSEVPQNLSASRPQDRQFILSSKKLLLSDSGFYLCAWSAGTGGSGYTFGSGTRLTVV.

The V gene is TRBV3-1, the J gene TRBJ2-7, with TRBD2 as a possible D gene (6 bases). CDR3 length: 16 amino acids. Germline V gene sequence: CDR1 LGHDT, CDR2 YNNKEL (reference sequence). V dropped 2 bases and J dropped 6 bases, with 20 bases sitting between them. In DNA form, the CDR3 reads TGTGCCAGCAGCCAATCCCCGGTAGGAGGGAGCCCCGAGCAGTACTTC. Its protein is CASSQSPVGGSPEQYF.

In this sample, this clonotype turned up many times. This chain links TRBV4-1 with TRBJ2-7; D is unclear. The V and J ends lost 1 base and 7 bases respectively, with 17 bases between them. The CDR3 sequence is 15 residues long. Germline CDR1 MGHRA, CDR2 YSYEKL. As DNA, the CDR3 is TGCGCCAGCAGCCAAGCGGTACCGTTTCTCGGGGAGCAGTACTTC. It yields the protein CASSQAVPFLGEQYF.

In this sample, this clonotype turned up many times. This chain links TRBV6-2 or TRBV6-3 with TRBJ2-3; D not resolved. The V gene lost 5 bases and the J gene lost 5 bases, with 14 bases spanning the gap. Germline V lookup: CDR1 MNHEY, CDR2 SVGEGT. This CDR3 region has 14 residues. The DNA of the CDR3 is TGTGCCAGCAGTCCCACCAAGGGTAGAGATACGCAGTATTTT. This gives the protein CASSPTKGRDTQYF.

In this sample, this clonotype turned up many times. The DNA of the CDR3 is TGCAGTGCTAGTTCCAAACCGCTAAACATTCAGTACTTC. Encoded protein: CSASSKPLNIQYF. The J gene is TRBJ2-4, the V gene TRBV20-1, with D unclear. V was trimmed by 3 bases and J by 6 bases, leaving 12 bases between them. CDR1 is DFQATT and CDR2 is SNEGSKA in the germline V gene (reference sequence). This CDR3 is 13 amino acids long.

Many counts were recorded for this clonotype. The CDR3 loop is CASRTGYGYTF. CDR3 DNA: TGTGCCAGCAGGACTGGGTATGGCTACACCTTC. This sequence joins TRBV12-3 or TRBV12-4 and TRBJ1-2; D gene unclear. V was clipped by 6 bases and J by 5 bases, with 7 bases between them. This CDR3 contains 11 residues.

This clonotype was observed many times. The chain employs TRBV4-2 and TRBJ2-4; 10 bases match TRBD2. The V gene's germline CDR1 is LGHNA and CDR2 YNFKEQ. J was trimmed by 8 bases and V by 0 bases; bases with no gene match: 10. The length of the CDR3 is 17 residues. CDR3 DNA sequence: TGTGCCAGCAGCCAAGATCCCCCAGCGGGGGGGGGGCACATTCAGTACTTC. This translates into CASSQDPPAGGGHIQYF.

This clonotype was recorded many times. The CDR3 spells CATSDARPGTGEAEQYF. The CDR3 coding sequence is TGTGCCACCAGTGATGCCCGGCCCGGGACAGGGGAAGCGGAGCAGTACTTC. This chain joins TRBV24-1 and TRBJ2-7; 10 bases align to TRBD1. The V gene's germline CDR1 is KGHDR and CDR2 SFDVKD. CDR3 length: 17 residues. V lost 3 bases and J lost 7; bases outside the gene matches: 14.

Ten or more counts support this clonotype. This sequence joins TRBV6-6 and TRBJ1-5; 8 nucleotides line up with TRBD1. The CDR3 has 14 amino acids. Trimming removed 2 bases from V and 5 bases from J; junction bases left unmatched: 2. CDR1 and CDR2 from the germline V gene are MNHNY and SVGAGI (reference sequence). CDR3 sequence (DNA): TGTGCCAGCAGTTACGGGACAGGCCATCAGCCCCAGCATTTT. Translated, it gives CASSYGTGHQPQHF.

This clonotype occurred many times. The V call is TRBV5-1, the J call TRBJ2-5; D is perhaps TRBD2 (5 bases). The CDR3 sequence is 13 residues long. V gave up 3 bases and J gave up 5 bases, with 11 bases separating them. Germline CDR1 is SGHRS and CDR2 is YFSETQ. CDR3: CASSSLQRETQYF. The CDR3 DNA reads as TGCGCCAGCAGCTCGCTACAGCGGGAGACCCAGTACTTC.